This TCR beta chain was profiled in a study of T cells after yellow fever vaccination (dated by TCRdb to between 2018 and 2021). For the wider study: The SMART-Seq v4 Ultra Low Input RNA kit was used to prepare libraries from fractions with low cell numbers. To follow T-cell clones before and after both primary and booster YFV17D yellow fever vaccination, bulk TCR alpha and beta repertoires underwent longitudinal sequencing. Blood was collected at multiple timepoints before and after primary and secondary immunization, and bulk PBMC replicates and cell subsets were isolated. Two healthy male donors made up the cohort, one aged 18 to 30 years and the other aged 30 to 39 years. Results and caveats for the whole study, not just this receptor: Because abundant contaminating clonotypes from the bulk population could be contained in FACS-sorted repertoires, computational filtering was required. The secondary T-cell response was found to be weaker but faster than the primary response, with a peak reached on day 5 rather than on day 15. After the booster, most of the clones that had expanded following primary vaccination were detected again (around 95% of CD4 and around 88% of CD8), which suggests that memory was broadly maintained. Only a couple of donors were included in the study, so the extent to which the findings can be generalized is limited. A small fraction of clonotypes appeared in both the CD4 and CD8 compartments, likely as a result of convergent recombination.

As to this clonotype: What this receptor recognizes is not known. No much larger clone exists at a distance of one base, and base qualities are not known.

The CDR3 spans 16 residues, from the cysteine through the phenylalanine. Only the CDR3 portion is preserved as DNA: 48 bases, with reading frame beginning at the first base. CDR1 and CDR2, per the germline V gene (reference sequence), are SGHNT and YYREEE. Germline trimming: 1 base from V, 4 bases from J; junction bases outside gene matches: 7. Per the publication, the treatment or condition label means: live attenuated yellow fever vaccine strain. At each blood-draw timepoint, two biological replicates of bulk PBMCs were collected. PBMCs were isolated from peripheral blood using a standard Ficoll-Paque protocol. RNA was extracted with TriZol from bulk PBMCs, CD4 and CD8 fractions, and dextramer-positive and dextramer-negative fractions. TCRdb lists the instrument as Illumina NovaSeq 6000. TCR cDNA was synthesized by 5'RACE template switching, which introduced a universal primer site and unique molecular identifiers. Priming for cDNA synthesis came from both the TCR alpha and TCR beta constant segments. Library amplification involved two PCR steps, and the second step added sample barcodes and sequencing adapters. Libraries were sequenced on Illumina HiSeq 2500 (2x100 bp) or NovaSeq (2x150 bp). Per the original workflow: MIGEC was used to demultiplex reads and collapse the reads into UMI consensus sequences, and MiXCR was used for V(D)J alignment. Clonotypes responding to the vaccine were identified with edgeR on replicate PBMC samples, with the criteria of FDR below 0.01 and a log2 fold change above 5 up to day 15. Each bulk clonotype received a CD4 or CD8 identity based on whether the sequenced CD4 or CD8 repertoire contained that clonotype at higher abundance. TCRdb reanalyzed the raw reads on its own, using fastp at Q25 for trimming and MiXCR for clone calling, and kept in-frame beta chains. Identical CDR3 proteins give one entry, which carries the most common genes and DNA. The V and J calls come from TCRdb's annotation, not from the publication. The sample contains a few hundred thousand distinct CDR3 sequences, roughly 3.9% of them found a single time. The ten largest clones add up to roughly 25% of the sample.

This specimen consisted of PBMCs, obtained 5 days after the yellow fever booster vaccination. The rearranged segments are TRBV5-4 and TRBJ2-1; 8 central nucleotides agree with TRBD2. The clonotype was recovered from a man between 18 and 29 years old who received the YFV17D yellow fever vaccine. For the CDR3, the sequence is CASSLNMRGDYNEQFF. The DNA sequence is TGTGCCAGCAGCTTGAATATGCGGGGGGATTACAATGAGCAGTTCTTC.